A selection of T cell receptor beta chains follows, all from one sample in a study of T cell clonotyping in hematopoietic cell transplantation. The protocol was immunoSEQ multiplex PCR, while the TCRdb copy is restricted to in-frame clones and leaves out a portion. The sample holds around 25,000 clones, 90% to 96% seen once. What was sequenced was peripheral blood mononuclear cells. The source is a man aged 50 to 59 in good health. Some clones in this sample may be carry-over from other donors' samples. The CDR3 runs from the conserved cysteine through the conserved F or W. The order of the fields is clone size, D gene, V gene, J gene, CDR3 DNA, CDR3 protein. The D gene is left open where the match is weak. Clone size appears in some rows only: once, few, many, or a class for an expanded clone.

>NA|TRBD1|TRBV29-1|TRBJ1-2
TGCAGCGTGCCGGGACAGGGGCAAGACTATGGCTACACCTTC
CSVPGQGQDYGYTF
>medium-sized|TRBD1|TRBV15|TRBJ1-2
TGTGCCACCAGCTCGGGGGGACAGGGGGCGCGAAACTATGGCTACACCTTC
CATSSGGQGARNYGYTF
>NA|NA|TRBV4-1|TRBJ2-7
TGCGCCAGCAGCCAAGAAATAACCGAGCAGTACTTC
CASSQEITEQYF
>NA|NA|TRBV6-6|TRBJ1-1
TGTGCCAGCAGTTACTCGCACGGACCTGAGGCTGAAGCTTTCTTT
CASSYSHGPEAEAFF
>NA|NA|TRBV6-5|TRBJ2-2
TGTGCCAGCAGTTACTTGGCCGGGGAGCTGTTTTTT
CASSYLAGELFF
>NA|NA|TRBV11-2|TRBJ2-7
TGTGCCAGCAGCTTGGCCAGCCCTTACGAGCAGTACTTC
CASSLASPYEQYF
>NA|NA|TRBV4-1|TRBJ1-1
TGCGCCAGCAGCCCCCGGGACCCCGTCGGTGGCACTGAAGCTTTCTTT
CASSPRDPVGGTEAFF
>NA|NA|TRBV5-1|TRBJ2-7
TGCGCCAGCAGCCTTGACAGAGGATCAACCTACGAGCAGTACTTC
CASSLDRGSTYEQYF
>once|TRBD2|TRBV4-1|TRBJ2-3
TGCGCCAGCAGACCAACGGCACTAGCGGGGGGGCGAAGCACAGATACGCAGTATTTT
CASRPTALAGGRSTDTQYF
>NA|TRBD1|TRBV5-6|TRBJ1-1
TGTGCCAGCAGCAGCCGGGACAGGGGCCCTGAAGCTTTCTTT
CASSSRDRGPEAFF
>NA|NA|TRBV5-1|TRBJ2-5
TGCGCCAGCAGTACCCAACGGGGGACGAACGGAGAGACCCAGTACTTC
CASSTQRGTNGETQYF
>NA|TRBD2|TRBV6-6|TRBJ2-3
TGTGCCAGCATGGATCCAGCGGGGGGCACAGATACGCAGTATTTT
CASMDPAGGTDTQYF
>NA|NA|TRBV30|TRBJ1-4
TGTGCCTGGAGCCGGGTGAGGAATGAAAAACTGTTTTTT
CAWSRVRNEKLFF
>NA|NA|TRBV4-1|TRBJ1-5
TGCGCCAGCAGCCAAGATCTGTCAGGTCGAAATCAGCCCCAGCATTTT
CASSQDLSGRNQPQHF
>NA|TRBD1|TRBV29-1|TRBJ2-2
TGCAGCGCCGGACAGGGGGCTGGCGGGGAGCTGTTTTTT
CSAGQGAGGELFF
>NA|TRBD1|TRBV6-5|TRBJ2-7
TGTGCCAGCAAAGACAGGGGGTTTTCCTACGAGCAGTACTTC
CASKDRGFSYEQYF
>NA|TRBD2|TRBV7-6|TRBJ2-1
TGTGCCAGCAGCCCCTGGACTAGCCCCAGGAATGAGCAGTTCTTC
CASSPWTSPRNEQFF
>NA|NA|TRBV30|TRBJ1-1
TGTGTTGGGGACTCACGTAGGGACACTGAAGCTTTCTTT
CVGDSRRDTEAFF
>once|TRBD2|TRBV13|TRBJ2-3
TGTGCCAGCAGCCAGGGACTAGAGAGCACAGATACGCAGTATTTT
CASSQGLESTDTQYF
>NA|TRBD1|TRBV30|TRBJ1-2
TGTGCCTCGGAGGGACAGGACAACTATGGCTACACCTTC
CASEGQDNYGYTF
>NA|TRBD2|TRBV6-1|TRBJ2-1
TGTGCCAGCAGTGGGACTAGCGGGGAGTCCTACAATGAGCAGTTCTTC
CASSGTSGESYNEQFF
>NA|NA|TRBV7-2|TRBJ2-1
TGTGCCAGCAGCTTATTTGGGGGCTATGGGGATGAGCAGTTCTTC
CASSLFGGYGDEQFF
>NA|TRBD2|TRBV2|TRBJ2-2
TGTGCCAGCAGTCCGGGCGGACTAGCGGGAAACACCGGGGAGCTGTTTTTT
CASSPGGLAGNTGELFF